The 16 T cell receptor beta chains below all came from one sample that was sequenced in a study of T cells after posttransplantation cyclophosphamide. A marrow graft followed busulfan-fludarabine conditioning, with cyclophosphamide on days +3 and +4. Generated by immunoSEQ multiplex PCR, the TCRdb table keeps only in-frame clones and is missing some. This sample has more than 9,000 clones and no singletons, with roughly 25% in the ten largest. This material consisted of PBMCs, taken after allogeneic stem cell transplant with posttransplant cyclophosphamide. The receptor source for this set is a female patient between 40 and 50 years old who received an allogeneic stem cell transplant from a related donor, was CMV-positive, and had no GVHD. Some T cells here may be from the graft donor.

Only a few counts were recorded for this clone. This chain uses TRBV6-2 or TRBV6-3 with TRBJ2-5; no clear D gene. The germline V and J ends were trimmed by 5 bases and 1 base, with 8 bases remaining between them. The CDR3 spans 13 residues. Germline CDR1 is MNHEY and CDR2 is SVGEGT. CDR3 in amino acids: CASSVSVQETQYF. CDR3 sequence (DNA): TGTGCCAGCAGTGTCTCGGTCCAAGAGACCCAGTACTTC.

In this sample, this clone turned up many times. The chain couples TRBV6-2 or TRBV6-3 to TRBJ1-2; D may be TRBD1 (5 bases). V dropped 3 bases and J dropped 8 bases, with 16 bases sitting between them. CDR1 MNHEY and CDR2 SVGEGT come from the germline V gene. CDR3 length: 14 residues. The CDR3 nucleotides read TGTGCCAGCAGTTATAGGCAGGGTTCACGAGGCTACACCTTC. Translation gives CASSYRQGSRGYTF.

In this sample, this clone is medium-sized. V usage is TRBV19 and J usage is TRBJ1-1; 11 bases align to TRBD1. V shed 5 bases, J shed 11 bases, and the junction held 7 bases outside the gene matches. The CDR3 runs 13 residues. Germline CDR1 LNHDA, CDR2 SQIVND (reference sequence). The CDR3 reads CASSFGQGAAAFF. DNA of the CDR3: TGTGCCAGTAGTTTCGGACAGGGGGCTGCGGCTTTCTTT.

This clone was detected many times. This rearrangement joins TRBV5-1 to TRBJ2-1; no firm D call. The CDR3 covers 11 residues. The ends were cut back, 3 bases at V and 8 bases at J, with 6 bases in the middle. Looked up from germline, CDR1 is SGHRS and CDR2 is YFSETQ. CDR3 sequence (DNA): TGCGCCAGCAGCTCTGGGCATGAGCAGTTCTTC. Protein product: CASSSGHEQFF.

This clone was observed at least ten times. This sequence joins TRBV28 and TRBJ2-6; D is uncertain. Trimming stripped 3 bases from V and 1 base from J, with 7 bases between. CDR3 length equals 15 residues. Germline V CDR1 and CDR2: MDHEN, SYDVKM. The CDR3 nucleotides are TGTGCCAGCAGTTTTCTCTTTTCTGGGGCCAACGTCCTGACTTTC. As protein: CASSFLFSGANVLTF.

This clone was seen repeatedly, ten times or more. The chain is built from TRBV13 and TRBJ2-2; D uncertain. Germline CDR1 and CDR2: PRHDT and FYEKMQ (reference sequence). CDR3 length: 20 amino acids. Trimming shortened V by 3 bases and J by 0 bases, and 23 bases separated the two germline ends. CDR3 DNA: TGTGCCAGCAGCTTTAGTCGAGCCGTCGATAAAGAGCCGAACACCGGGGAGCTGTTTTTT. It encodes CASSFSRAVDKEPNTGELFF.

This clone turned up a few times. The V gene is TRBV9, the J gene TRBJ2-2; 7 bases match TRBD1. Germline V gives CDR1 SGDLS, CDR2 YYNGEE. This CDR3 has 14 amino acids. V was pared by 0 bases and J by 7 bases, with 3 bases of the junction left unmatched. CDR3 loop: CASSVEGAGGELFF. CDR3 coding DNA: TGTGCCAGCAGCGTAGAGGGGGCGGGCGGGGAGCTGTTTTTT.

This clone was counted ten times or more. The chain couples TRBV28 to TRBJ2-7, with 8 bases lining up with TRBD1. Germline lookup yields CDR1 MDHEN and CDR2 SYDVKM. J was trimmed by 7 bases and V by 6 bases; bases with no gene match: 5. This CDR3 is built from 12 residues. CDR3 in DNA: TGTGCCAGCAGGGGACAGGCCAAAGAGCAGTACTTC. Its translation is CASRGQAKEQYF.

This clone was seen at least ten times. The CDR3 protein is CASSPTSGAYNEQFF. The CDR3 nucleotides read TGTGCCAGCAGCCCGACTAGCGGGGCTTACAATGAGCAGTTCTTC. The chain recombines TRBV9 with TRBJ2-1; TRBD2 aligns across 11 bases. CDR1 and CDR2 (germline): SGDLS, YYNGEE. The CDR3 sequence is 15 residues long. With 4 bases clipped from V and 4 bases from J, the junction kept 4 bases outside the gene matches.

The table lists this clone with many counts. This rearrangement joins TRBV7-9 to TRBJ2-5; possible D gene TRBD1, 5 bases. This CDR3 has 15 amino acids. In germline, CDR1 is SEHNR, CDR2 FQNEAQ (reference sequence). V was cut by 5 bases and J by 1 base, with 14 bases left in between. CDR3 sequence reads: CASSLITGFQETQYF. The CDR3 DNA follows: TGTGCCAGCAGCCTGATCACAGGATTCCAAGAGACCCAGTACTTC.

This clone showed up many times. The gene calls are TRBV4-1 and TRBJ2-7; D remains unclear. Germline V gene sequence: CDR1 MGHRA, CDR2 YSYEKL. Deletions cut 0 bases from V and 6 bases from J, with 12 bases between. The CDR3 covers 14 residues. The CDR3: CASSQEGRLFEQYF. The CDR3 bases are TGCGCCAGCAGCCAAGAAGGCAGGCTCTTCGAGCAGTACTTC.

There are many counts of this clone. V is TRBV2 and J is TRBJ2-7; the D is unclear. The CDR3 consists of 12 residues. With 7 bases removed from V and 1 base from J, the gap between germline ends came to 8 bases. Germline values: CDR1 SNHLY, CDR2 FYNNEI. CDR3 in DNA: TGTGCCAGCAATAGGGCATCCTACGAGCAGTACTTC. This encodes CASNRASYEQYF. Looking up the rest from reference TRBV2 and TRBJ2-7 gives the full variable domain: EPEVTQTPSHQVTQMGQEVILRCVPISNHLYFYWYRQILGQKVEFLVSFYNNEISEKSEIFDDQFSVERPDGSNFTLKIRSTKLEDSAMYFCASNRASYEQYFGPGTRLTVT.

This clone occurred many times. V gene TRBV28 combines with J gene TRBJ2-2, with 7 nucleotides matching TRBD1. The V gene's germline CDR1 is MDHEN and CDR2 SYDVKM. This CDR3 has 13 residues. V shed 6 bases, J shed 10 bases, and the junction held 8 bases outside the gene matches. For the CDR3, the DNA is TGTGCCAGCAGCCCGATTGGGACAGAGGAGCTGTTTTTT. Translated: CASSPIGTEELFF.

This clone occurred many times. The chain couples TRBV12-3 or TRBV12-4 to TRBJ1-1; 7 bases map to TRBD1. The CDR3 is 16 amino acids. The junction had 9 bases not matched to a gene; V was cut back by 4 bases and J by 1 base. In DNA form, the CDR3 reads TGTGCCAGCAGTTCCGGGACAGTTTTAGCGAACACTGAAGCTTTCTTT. It codes for CASSSGTVLANTEAFF.

This clone was observed many times. The chain couples TRBV6-1 to TRBJ1-5, with D tentatively TRBD1 (6 bases). The germline V and J ends were trimmed by 5 bases and 5 bases, with 16 bases remaining between them. Germline V gene data show CDR1 as MNHNS and CDR2 as SASEGT. The CDR3 covers 15 residues. The CDR3 DNA reads TGTGCCAGCAGTCCCGGCAGGGGAGATGATCAGCCCCAGCATTTT. Its protein is CASSPGRGDDQPQHF.

This clone came up many times. The chain combines TRBV24-1 with TRBJ2-1, with 9 positions matching TRBD2. The CDR3 has 14 amino acids. The germline gives CDR1 KGHDR, CDR2 SFDVKD. With 6 bases clipped from V and 9 bases from J, the junction kept 8 bases outside the gene matches. Here the CDR3 DNA reads TGTGCCACCAGTTTCGGGACTAGCACAATTGAGCAGTTCTTC. Encoded protein: CATSFGTSTIEQFF.